This entry lists 18 T cell receptor beta chains sequenced from one sample in a study of blood T cell repertoires in COVID-19. Assay used: immunoSEQ multiplex PCR; TCRdb lists only in-frame clones, some missing. The table includes under 200,000 clones, 70% to 90% detected once. The sample comprised peripheral blood. The source is a man aged 18 to 30 with acute or convalescent COVID-19.

The V gene is TRBV11-2, the J gene TRBJ1-3; TRBD1 matches at 10 bases. Germline CDR1 is SGHAT and CDR2 is FQNNGV. The trim removed 8 bases at V and 4 bases at J, leaving 5 bases unmatched. This CDR3 is 14 amino acids long. The CDR3 protein is CASLLTGGGNTIYF. Here the CDR3 DNA reads TGTGCCAGCTTACTGACAGGGGGCGGAAACACCATATATTTT.

The rearrangement links TRBV28 to TRBJ1-4; 8 bases line up with TRBD1. This CDR3 has 11 residues. The germline gives CDR1 MDHEN, CDR2 SYDVKM. V was pared by 8 bases and J by 13 bases, with 6 bases of the junction left unmatched. CDR3 sequence (DNA): TGTGCCAGCTATAGGACAGGGAGACTGTTTTTT. The encoded protein is CASYRTGRLFF.

The V gene is TRBV10-1, the J gene TRBJ1-2, with TRBD1 matching over 7 bases. This CDR3 comprises 16 residues. Germline V gives CDR1 WNHNN, CDR2 SYGVQD (reference sequence). V lost 0 bases and J lost 2; bases outside the gene matches: 6. Here the CDR3 reads CASSESDPDRNYGYTF. The CDR3 region has the DNA TGCGCCAGCAGTGAGTCCGACCCGGACAGGAACTATGGCTACACCTTC.

The rearrangement joins TRBV12-3 or TRBV12-4 to TRBJ2-7, with 8 nucleotides matching TRBD2. V shed 5 bases, J shed 4 bases, and the junction held 4 bases outside the gene matches. This CDR3 spans 13 amino acids. CDR3 sequence (DNA): TGTGCCAGCAGTGTGGGCGGGAGGTACGAGCAGTACTTC. Encoded protein: CASSVGGRYEQYF.

The chain couples TRBV28 to TRBJ2-3, with TRBD2 matching 8 bases. This CDR3 comprises 15 residues. V was pared by 5 bases and J by 2 bases, with 6 bases of the junction left unmatched. The germline V gene has CDR1 MDHEN and CDR2 SYDVKM. CDR3 sequence (DNA): TGTGCCAGCAGTGGTTTAGCGGGGTTCACAGATACGCAGTATTTT. Translation gives CASSGLAGFTDTQYF.

A few counts support this clone. This chain connects TRBV9 to TRBJ1-1, with 11 nucleotides matching TRBD1. This CDR3 contains 14 residues. Germline V CDR1 and CDR2: SGDLS, YYNGEE. The ends lost 0 bases at V and 7 bases at J; junction bases unmatched: 2. CDR3 nucleotide sequence: TGTGCCAGCAGCGTAGTTGGGACAGGGGGTGAAGCTTTCTTT. Its translation is CASSVVGTGGEAFF.

V is TRBV27 and J is TRBJ1-1, with D unclear. The CDR3 consists of 14 residues. V was clipped by 2 bases and J by 3 bases, with 10 bases between them. CDR1 and CDR2 (germline): MNHEY, SMNVEV (reference sequence). CDR3 bases: TGTGCCAGCAGTTTAGCGGGTCTCGACACTGAAGCTTTCTTT. Its translation: CASSLAGLDTEAFF.

The chain joins TRBV6-1 to TRBJ1-5, with TRBD1 as a possible D gene (6 bases). CDR1 MNHNS and CDR2 SASEGT come from the germline V gene. V was clipped by 2 bases and J by 3 bases, with 8 bases between them. The CDR3 has 14 amino acids. CDR3 sequence: CASSEQGSNQPQHF. The CDR3 nucleotides read TGTGCCAGCAGTGAACAGGGGTCCAATCAGCCCCAGCATTTT.

This clone has more than one count but fewer than ten. This chain uses TRBV4-1 with TRBJ1-2, with D possibly being TRBD1 (6 bases). Germline lookup yields CDR1 MGHRA and CDR2 YSYEKL. Trimming left V 4 bases short and J 5 bases short, with 14 bases between. The CDR3 totals 14 residues. For the CDR3, the DNA is TGCGCCAGCAGCCTCAGGACAGAGACTTATGGCTACACCTTC. It encodes CASSLRTETYGYTF.

This chain joins TRBV2 and TRBJ1-1; a possible D gene is TRBD1 (5 bases). Germline V gives CDR1 SNHLY, CDR2 FYNNEI. V lost 0 bases and J 4 bases, leaving 18 bases between the germline ends. This CDR3 contains 17 residues. CDR3 bases: TGTGCCAGCAGTGAAGCGCGCTTTCGGGGGTTGAGCACTGAAGCTTTCTTT. The encoded protein is CASSEARFRGLSTEAFF.

The chain joins TRBV5-1 to TRBJ1-2; TRBD1 agrees at 7 bases. CDR1 is SGHRS and CDR2 is YFSETQ in the germline V gene. The CDR3 runs to 14 residues. Trimming took 3 bases from V and 9 from J; bases not matched to a gene: 11. This CDR3 reads CASSSGTEARSYTF. The CDR3 DNA reads as TGCGCCAGCAGCTCCGGGACAGAAGCCCGAAGCTACACCTTC.

The J gene is TRBJ1-1, the V gene TRBV19, with 12 positions matching TRBD1. Germline V lookup: CDR1 LNHDA, CDR2 SQIVND (reference sequence). The CDR3 is 16 residues long. Trimming cost V 7 bases and J 2 bases; bases outside gene matches: 8. The CDR3 DNA reads TGTGCCAGTATCGTAGGGACAGGGGGCCCAAACACTGAAGCTTTCTTT. It codes for CASIVGTGGPNTEAFF.

The rearrangement links TRBV4-1 to TRBJ1-4; maybe TRBD1 (5 bases). Trimming shortened V by 0 bases and J by 8 bases, and 13 bases separated the two germline ends. CDR1 is MGHRA and CDR2 is YSYEKL in the germline V gene. This CDR3 spans 15 amino acids. Here the CDR3 reads CASSQEGGVWEKLFF. Written as DNA, the CDR3 is TGCGCCAGCAGCCAAGAGGGGGGAGTTTGGGAAAAACTGTTTTTT.

The V and J genes are TRBV7-3 and TRBJ2-5; possible D gene TRBD2, 5 bases. CDR1 SGHTA and CDR2 FQGTGA come from the germline V gene. The CDR3 is 16 amino acids. Between the trimmed V and J ends, which lost 5 bases and 1 base, there was a span of 17 bases. CDR3 bases: TGTGCCAGCAGCCCCCGGGGTTCTGCCGCCCAAGAGACCCAGTACTTC. Protein product: CASSPRGSAAQETQYF. Full variable domain (outside the CDR3, taken from reference TRBV7-3 and TRBJ2-5): GAGVSQTPSNKVTEKGKYVELRCDPISGHTALYWYRQSLGQGPEFLIYFQGTGAADDSGLPNDRFFAVRPEGSVSTLKIQRTERGDSAVYLCASSPRGSAAQETQYFGPGTRLLVL.

The V and J genes are TRBV30 and TRBJ1-6; the match to TRBD1 covers 8 bases. The germline V gene encodes CDR1 GTSNPN and CDR2 SVGIG (reference sequence). CDR3 size: 15 residues. J was trimmed by 8 bases and V by 5 bases; bases with no gene match: 11. The CDR3 is CAWAEEQGVYSPLHF. CDR3 in DNA: TGTGCCTGGGCCGAGGAACAGGGGGTTTATTCACCCCTCCACTTT.

This rearrangement joins TRBV2 to TRBJ2-7; the D is unclear. Trimming left V 5 bases short and J 4 bases short, with 6 bases between. The germline V gene encodes CDR1 SNHLY and CDR2 FYNNEI. CDR3 length: 11 residues. The CDR3 DNA is TGTGCCAGCAGTTACATATACGAGCAGTACTTC. It encodes CASSYIYEQYF.

The CDR3 DNA is TGTGCCAGCAGCCGGACGGAGGGGTGGACCGGGGAGCTGTTTTTT. As protein: CASSRTEGWTGELFF. This chain connects TRBV3-1 (or the pseudogene TRBV3-2) to TRBJ2-2; maybe TRBD2 (6 bases). Germline-derived CDR1 and CDR2 are LGHDT and YNNKEL (reference sequence). V lost 4 bases, J lost 5 bases, and 14 bases lay in between. The CDR3 consists of 15 residues.

The CDR3 here is CASRSGNLQETQYF. CDR3 in DNA: TGTGCCAGCAGATCGGGGAATCTACAAGAGACCCAGTACTTC. The chain joins TRBV2 to TRBJ2-5, with D perhaps matching TRBD2 (5 bases). Germline loops: CDR1 SNHLY, CDR2 FYNNEI. V was trimmed by 6 bases and J by 2 bases, leaving 13 bases between them. The CDR3 loop spans 14 amino acids.